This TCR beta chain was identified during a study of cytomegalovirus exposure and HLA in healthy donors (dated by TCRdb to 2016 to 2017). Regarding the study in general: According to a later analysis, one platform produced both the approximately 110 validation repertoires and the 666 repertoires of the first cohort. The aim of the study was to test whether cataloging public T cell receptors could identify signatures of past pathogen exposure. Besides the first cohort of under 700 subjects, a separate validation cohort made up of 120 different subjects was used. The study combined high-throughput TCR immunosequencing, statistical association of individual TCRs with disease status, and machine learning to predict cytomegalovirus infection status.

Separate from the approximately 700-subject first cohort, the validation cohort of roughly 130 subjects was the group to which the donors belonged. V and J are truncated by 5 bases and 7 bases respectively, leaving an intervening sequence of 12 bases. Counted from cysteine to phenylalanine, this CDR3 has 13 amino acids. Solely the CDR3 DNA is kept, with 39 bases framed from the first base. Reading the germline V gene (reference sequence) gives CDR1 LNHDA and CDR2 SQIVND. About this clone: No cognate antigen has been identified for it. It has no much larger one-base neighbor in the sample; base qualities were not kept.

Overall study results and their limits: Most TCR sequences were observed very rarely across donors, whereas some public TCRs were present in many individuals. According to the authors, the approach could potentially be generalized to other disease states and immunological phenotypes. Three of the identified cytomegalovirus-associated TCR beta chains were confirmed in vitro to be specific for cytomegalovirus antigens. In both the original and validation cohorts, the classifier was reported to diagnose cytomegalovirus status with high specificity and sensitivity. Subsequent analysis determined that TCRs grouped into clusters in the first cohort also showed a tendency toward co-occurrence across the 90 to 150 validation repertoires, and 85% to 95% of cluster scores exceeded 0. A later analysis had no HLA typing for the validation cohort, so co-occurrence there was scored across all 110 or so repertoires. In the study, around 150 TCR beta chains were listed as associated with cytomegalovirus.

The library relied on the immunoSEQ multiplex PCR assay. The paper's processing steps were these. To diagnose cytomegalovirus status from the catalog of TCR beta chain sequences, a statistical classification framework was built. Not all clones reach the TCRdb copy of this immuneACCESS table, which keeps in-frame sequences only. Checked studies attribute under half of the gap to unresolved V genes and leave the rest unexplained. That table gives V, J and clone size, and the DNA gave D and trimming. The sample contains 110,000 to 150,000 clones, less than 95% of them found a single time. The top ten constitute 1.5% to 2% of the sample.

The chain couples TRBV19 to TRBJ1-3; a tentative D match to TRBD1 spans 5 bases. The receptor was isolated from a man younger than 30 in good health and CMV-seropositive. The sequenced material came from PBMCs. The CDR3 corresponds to CASSARQRNTIYF. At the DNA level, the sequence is TGTGCCAGTAGTGCCCGACAGAGGAACACCATATATTTT.